This T cell receptor beta chain emerged from a study of Graves' ophthalmopathy and Graves' hyperthyroidism. As diagnostic evidence, clinical symptoms, serum thyroxine, TRAb, thyroid ultrasound and orbital computed tomography were relied upon. RNA transcripts yielded amplified TCR beta CDR3 regions. Second-round multiplex PCR came after a first-round RT-PCR that employed HTBI primers. Each CDR3 protein gets one entry after TCRdb re-called the multiplex PCR reads with MiXCR. The data hold 1 million to 1.3 million distinct CDR3 sequences, with roughly two fifths observed a single time. The CDR3 consists of 13 residues. Germline lookup yields CDR1 WNHNN and CDR2 SYGVQD (reference sequence). Study outcomes and limitations: Ophthalmopathy progression predictions by the model showed 72.22% specificity and roughly 71% sensitivity.

As for this clonotype: Its cognate antigen is unknown. The junction departs from the called germline gene at one end, perhaps through a read error.

This sequence joins TRBV10-1 and TRBJ2-7; 8 nucleotides align to TRBD2. This receptor was identified in an adult man with Graves' hyperthyroidism. The source material was peripheral blood or thyroid tissue (not recorded which). The DNA of the CDR3 is TGTGCCAGCTCACCTATGACTAGCGCCGAGCAGTACTTC. Translation gives CASSPMTSAEQYF.